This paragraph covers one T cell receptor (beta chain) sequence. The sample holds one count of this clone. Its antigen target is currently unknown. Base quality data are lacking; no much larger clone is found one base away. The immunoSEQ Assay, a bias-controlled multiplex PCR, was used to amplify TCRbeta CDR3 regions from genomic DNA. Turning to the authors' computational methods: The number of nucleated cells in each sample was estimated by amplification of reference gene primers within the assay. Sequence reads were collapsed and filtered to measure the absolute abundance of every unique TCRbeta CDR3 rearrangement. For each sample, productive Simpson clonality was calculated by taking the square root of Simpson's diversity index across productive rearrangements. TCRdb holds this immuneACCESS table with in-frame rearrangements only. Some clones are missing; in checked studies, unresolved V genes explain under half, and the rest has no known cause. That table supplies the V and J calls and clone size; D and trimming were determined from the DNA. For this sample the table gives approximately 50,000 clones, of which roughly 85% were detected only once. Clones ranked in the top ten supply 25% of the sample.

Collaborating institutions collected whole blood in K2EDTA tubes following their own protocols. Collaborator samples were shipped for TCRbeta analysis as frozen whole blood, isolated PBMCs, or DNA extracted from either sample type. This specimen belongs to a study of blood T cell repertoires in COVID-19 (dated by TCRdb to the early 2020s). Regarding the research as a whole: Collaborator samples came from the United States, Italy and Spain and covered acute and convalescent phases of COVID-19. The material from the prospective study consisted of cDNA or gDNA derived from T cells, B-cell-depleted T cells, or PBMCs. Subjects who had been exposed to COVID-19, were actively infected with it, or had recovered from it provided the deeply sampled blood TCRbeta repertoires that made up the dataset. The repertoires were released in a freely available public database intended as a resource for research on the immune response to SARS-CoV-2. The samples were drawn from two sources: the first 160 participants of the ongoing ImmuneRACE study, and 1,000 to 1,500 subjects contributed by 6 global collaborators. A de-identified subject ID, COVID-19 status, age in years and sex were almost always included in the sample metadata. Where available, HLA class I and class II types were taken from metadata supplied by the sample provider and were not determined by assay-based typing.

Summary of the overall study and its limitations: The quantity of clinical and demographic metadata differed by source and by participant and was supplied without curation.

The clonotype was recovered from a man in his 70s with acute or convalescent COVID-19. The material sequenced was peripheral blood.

The DNA reads TGTGCCAGCAGCCCTTCCCTGAACACCGGGGAGCTGTTTTTT. This translates into CASSPSLNTGELFF. The chain couples TRBV11-2 to TRBJ2-2, with the D gene not clear enough to name. The CDR1 and CDR2 encoded by the germline V gene are SGHAT and FQNNGV. Spanning cysteine to phenylalanine, the CDR3 consists of 14 amino acids. Only the CDR3 portion is preserved as DNA: 42 bases, with reading frame beginning at the first base. V is reduced by 5 bases and J by 1 base, leaving a spacing of 8 bases between them.